The 5 T cell receptor beta chains in this list originate from one sample, sequenced in a study of T cells in Graves' hyperthyroidism and ophthalmopathy. RNA transcripts provided the source from which TCR beta CDR3 regions were amplified. HTBI primers were used for first-round RT-PCR of the TCR CDR3. Using its own MiXCR run on the multiplex PCR reads, TCRdb lists one record per CDR3 protein. The data contain some 490,000 distinct CDR3 sequences, 22% of them singletons. Sequenced material: blood. Receptors originate from a woman aged 70-85 years with Graves' ophthalmopathy.

V gene TRBV19 combines with J gene TRBJ1-2; 11 bases map to TRBD1. In germline, CDR1 is LNHDA, CDR2 SQIVND (reference sequence). V gave up 10 bases and J gave up 8 bases; unmatched junction bases: 9. This CDR3 has 13 amino acids. CDR3 DNA sequence: TGTGCCACCTGGACAGGGGGCGTATACGGCTACACCTTC. It encodes CATWTGGVYGYTF.

The chain has TRBV19 and TRBJ2-3; D is perhaps TRBD2 (6 bases). Germline V gene lookup returns CDR1 LNHDA and CDR2 SQIVND (reference sequence). The CDR3 consists of 15 residues. With 5 bases removed from V and 0 bases from J, the gap between germline ends came to 12 bases. CDR3 nucleotide sequence: TGTGCCAGTAGTCCGGGGACTCCTAGCACAGATACGCAGTATTTT. Encoded protein: CASSPGTPSTDTQYF.

This clonotype has only a few counts. The V call is TRBV6-6, the J call TRBJ2-7; TRBD2 matches 12 bases. Germline CDR1 is MNHNY and CDR2 is SVGAGI (reference sequence). The CDR3 is made up of 17 amino acids. The J segment lost 5 bases and the V segment lost 0 bases, leaving 8 bases of the junction unmatched. In DNA, the CDR3 is TGTGCCAGCAGTTACTCGACTGGACTAGCGGGAATCCACGAGCAGTACTTC. It translates to CASSYSTGLAGIHEQYF.

This clonotype was detected many times. This chain uses TRBV12-3 or TRBV12-4 with TRBJ2-4; D is unclear. CDR3 length equals 16 residues. Trimming removed 4 bases from V and 0 bases from J, with 13 bases in between. The CDR3 sequence: CASSSGGTLAKNIQYF. CDR3 in DNA: TGTGCCAGCAGTTCGGGCGGAACTCTAGCCAAAAACATTCAGTACTTC.

The CDR3 protein is CASSSFPETQYF. The DNA for the CDR3 is TGTGCCAGCAGTTCCTTCCCAGAGACCCAGTACTTC. V and J are TRBV27 and TRBJ2-5; no clear D gene. Germline V gene data show CDR1 as MNHEY and CDR2 as SMNVEV (reference sequence). The CDR3 is 12 residues long. Deletions cut 4 bases from V and 4 bases from J, with 7 bases between.